This T cell receptor (beta chain) was captured in a study of T-cell reconstitution after alpha-beta-depleted transplantation in children. This clonotype appeared many times. Unique molecular identifiers were incorporated into the prepared TCRbeta library. TCRdb fed the PCR reads into MiXCR, producing one record per CDR3 protein. The sample has 70,000 to 95,000 distinct CDR3 sequences; 10% to 15% are singletons. This receptor was taken from a human donor who donated a stem cell graft to a child with inherited bone marrow failure. This material consisted of PBMCs from the stem cell graft donor, taken from the stem cell graft.

The CDR3: CASSLGGDYEQYF. DNA of the CDR3: TGTGCCAGCAGCTTAGGGGGCGACTACGAGCAGTACTTC. The chain uses TRBV7-2 and TRBJ2-7, with D possibly TRBD1 on 5 matching bases. Trimming removed 1 base at V and 3 bases at J, with 7 bases between. The germline CDR1 and CDR2 sequences are SGHTA and FQGNSA. The CDR3 spans 13 residues.